This T cell receptor (beta chain) emerged from a study of blood T cell repertoires in COVID-19. Study background: Nucleic acid was either cDNA or gDNA, and it came from T cells, B-cell-depleted T cells, or PBMCs.

Clones were read by immunoSEQ multiplex PCR, and TCRdb kept only the in-frame ones, dropping some. This table has 380,000 or so clones, approximately 90% appearing once. CDR1 and CDR2 (germline): MNHEY, SVGAGI. With V trimmed by 5 bases and J by 8 bases, 5 bases remained unmatched. The CDR3 spans 13 residues. Participants, about 18 to 90 years old, spanned around 26 US areas. Cohorts were determined from participant-reported clinical history. The chain is built from TRBV6-5 and TRBJ2-1; 8 positions match TRBD2. This clonotype originated in a woman aged 25 to 39 with acute COVID-19. The sample comprised PBMCs or T cells enriched from blood (not recorded which). CDR3 DNA sequence: TGTGCCAGCAGTCCGGGGGGGCCGTATGAGCAGTTCTTC. It codes for CASSPGGPYEQFF.